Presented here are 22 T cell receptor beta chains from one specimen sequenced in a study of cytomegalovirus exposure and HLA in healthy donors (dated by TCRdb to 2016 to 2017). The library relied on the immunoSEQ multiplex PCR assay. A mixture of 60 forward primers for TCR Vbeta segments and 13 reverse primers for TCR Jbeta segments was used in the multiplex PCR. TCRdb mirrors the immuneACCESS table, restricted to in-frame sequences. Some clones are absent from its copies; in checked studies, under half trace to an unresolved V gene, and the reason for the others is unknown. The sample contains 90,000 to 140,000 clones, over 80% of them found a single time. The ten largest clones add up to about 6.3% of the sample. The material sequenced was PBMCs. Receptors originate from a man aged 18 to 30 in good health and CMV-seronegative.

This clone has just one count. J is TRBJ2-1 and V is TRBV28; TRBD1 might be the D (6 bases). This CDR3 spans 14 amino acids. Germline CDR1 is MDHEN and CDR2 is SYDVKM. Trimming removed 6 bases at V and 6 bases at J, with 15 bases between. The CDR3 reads CASSAEGVGNEQFF. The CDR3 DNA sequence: TGTGCCAGCAGCGCCGAGGGGGTGGGCAATGAGCAGTTCTTC. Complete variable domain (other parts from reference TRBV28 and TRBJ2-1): DVKVTQSSRYLVKRTGEKVFLECVQDMDHENMFWYRQDPGLGLRLIYFSYDVKMKEKGDIPEGYSVSREKKERFSLILESASTNQTSMYLCASSAEGVGNEQFFGPGTRLTVL.

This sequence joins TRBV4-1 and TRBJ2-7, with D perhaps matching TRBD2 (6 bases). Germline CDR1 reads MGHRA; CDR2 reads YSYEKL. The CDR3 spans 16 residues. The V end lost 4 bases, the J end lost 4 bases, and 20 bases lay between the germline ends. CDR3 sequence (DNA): TGCGCCAGCAGCCTCGGACTCGGCGGGATGCCTTACGAGCAGTACTTC. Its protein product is CASSLGLGGMPYEQYF.

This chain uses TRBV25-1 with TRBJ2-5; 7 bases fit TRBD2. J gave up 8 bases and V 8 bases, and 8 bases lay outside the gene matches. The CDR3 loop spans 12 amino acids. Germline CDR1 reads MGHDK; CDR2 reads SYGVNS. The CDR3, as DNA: TGTGCCAGCTCCGGACTAGTAGGAACCCAGTACTTC. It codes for CASSGLVGTQYF. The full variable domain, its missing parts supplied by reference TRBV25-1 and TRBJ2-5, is EADIYQTPRYLVIGTGKKITLECSQTMGHDKMYWYQQDPGMELHLIHYSYGVNSTEKGDLSSESTVSRIRTEHFPLTLESARPSHTSQYLCASSGLVGTQYFGPGTRLLVL.

The DNA of the CDR3 is TGTGCCAGCAGCCCGGGGACAGGCGGGACCGGGGAGCTGTTTTTT. Protein sequence: CASSPGTGGTGELFF. The J gene is TRBJ2-2, the V gene TRBV5-8; 8 bases map to TRBD1. The V segment lost 4 bases and the J segment 5 bases; nucleotides outside the gene matches: 7. The CDR3 extends over 15 amino acids. Germline V gene data show CDR1 as SGHTS and CDR2 as YDEGEE.

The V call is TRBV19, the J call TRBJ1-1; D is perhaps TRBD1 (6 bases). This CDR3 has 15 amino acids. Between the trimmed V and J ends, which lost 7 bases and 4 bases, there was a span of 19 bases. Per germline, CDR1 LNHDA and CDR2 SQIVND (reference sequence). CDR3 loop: CASTPIGGLGTEAFF. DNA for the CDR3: TGTGCCAGTACCCCCATCGGGGGGCTCGGCACTGAAGCTTTCTTT. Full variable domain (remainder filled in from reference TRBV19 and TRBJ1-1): DGGITQSPKYLFRKEGQNVTLSCEQNLNHDAMYWYRQDPGQGLRLIYYSQIVNDFQKGDIAEGYSVSREKKESFPLTVTSAQKNPTAFYLCASTPIGGLGTEAFFGQGTRLTVV.

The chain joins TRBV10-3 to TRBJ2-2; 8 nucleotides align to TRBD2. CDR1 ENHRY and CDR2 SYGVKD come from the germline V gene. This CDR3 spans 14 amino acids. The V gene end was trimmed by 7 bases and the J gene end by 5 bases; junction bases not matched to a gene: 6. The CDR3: CAITSAGGTGELFF. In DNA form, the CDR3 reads TGTGCCATCACCTCTGCGGGAGGAACCGGGGAGCTGTTTTTT.

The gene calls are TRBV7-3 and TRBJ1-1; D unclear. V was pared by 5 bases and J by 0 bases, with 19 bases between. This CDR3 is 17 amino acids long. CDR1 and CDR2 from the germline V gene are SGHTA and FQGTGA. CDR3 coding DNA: TGTGCCAGCAGCCCCTTCAGGACTACCGGCGTGAACACTGAAGCTTTCTTT. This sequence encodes CASSPFRTTGVNTEAFF.

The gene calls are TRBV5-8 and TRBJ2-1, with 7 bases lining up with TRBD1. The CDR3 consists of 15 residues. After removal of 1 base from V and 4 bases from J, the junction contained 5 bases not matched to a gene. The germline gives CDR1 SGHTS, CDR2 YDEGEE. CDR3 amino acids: CASSLKGASYNEQFF. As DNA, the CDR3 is TGTGCCAGCAGCTTGAAGGGGGCGAGTTACAATGAGCAGTTCTTC.

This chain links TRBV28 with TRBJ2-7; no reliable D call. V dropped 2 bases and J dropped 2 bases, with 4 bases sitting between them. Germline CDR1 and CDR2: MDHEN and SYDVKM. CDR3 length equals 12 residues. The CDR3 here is CASSLDTYEQYF. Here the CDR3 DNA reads TGTGCCAGCAGTTTAGACACCTACGAGCAGTACTTC.

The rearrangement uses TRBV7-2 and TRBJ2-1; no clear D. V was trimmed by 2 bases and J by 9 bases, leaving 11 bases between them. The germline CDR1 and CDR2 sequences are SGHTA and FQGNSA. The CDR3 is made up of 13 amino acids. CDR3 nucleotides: TGTGCCAGCAGCTTATCTCGCGCGGTTGAGCAGTTCTTC. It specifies CASSLSRAVEQFF.

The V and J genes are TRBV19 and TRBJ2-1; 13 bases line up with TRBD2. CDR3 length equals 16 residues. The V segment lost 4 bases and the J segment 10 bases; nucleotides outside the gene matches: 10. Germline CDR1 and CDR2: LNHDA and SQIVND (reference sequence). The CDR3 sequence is CASSRTSGSHTREQFF. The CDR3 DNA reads TGTGCCAGTAGTAGGACTAGCGGGAGTCACACGAGGGAGCAGTTCTTC.

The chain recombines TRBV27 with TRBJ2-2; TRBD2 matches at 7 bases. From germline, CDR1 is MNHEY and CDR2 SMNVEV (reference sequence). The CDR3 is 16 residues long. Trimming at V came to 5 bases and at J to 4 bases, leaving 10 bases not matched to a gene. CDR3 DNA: TGTGCCAGCAGTATTCGGGAATGGGAGGGCACCGGGGAGCTGTTTTTT. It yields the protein CASSIREWEGTGELFF.

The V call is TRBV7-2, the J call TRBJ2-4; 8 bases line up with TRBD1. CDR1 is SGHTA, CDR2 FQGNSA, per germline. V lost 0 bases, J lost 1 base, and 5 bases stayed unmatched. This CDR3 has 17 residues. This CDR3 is CASSLAGQGSAKNIQYF. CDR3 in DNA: TGTGCCAGCAGCTTAGCCGGACAGGGATCCGCCAAAAACATTCAGTACTTC.

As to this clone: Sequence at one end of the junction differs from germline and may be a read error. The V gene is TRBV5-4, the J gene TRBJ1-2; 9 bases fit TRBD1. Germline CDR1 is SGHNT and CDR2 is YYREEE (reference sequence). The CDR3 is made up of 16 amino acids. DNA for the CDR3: TGCGCCAGCAGCCCATCCTGGGGACAGGGAGGACTTGGCTACACCTTC. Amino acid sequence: CASSPSWGQGGLGYTF.

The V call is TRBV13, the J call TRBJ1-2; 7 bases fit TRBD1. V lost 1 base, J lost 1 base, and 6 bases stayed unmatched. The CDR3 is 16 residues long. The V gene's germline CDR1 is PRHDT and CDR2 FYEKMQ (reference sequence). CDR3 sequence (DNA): TGTGCCAGCAGCTTAGTAGGGACAGTAAATAACTATGGCTACACCTTC. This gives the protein CASSLVGTVNNYGYTF.

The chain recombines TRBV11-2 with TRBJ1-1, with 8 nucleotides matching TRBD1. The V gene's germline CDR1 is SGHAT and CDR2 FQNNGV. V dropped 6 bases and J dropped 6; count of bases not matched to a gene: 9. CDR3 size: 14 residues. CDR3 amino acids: CASRKTGDWAEAFF. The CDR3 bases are TGTGCCAGCAGAAAGACAGGGGATTGGGCTGAAGCTTTCTTT.

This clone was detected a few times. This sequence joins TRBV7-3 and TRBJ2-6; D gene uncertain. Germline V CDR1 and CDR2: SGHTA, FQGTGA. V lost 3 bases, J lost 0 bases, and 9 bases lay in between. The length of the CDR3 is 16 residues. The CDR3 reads CASSLAINSGANVLTF. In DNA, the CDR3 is TGTGCCAGCAGCTTGGCCATCAACTCTGGGGCCAACGTCCTGACTTTC.

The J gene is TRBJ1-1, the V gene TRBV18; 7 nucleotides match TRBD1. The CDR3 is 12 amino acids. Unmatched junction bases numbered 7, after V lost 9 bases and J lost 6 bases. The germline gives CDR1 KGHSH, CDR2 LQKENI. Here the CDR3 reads CASAGDRAEAFF. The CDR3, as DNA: TGTGCCAGTGCCGGCGACAGGGCTGAAGCTTTCTTT.

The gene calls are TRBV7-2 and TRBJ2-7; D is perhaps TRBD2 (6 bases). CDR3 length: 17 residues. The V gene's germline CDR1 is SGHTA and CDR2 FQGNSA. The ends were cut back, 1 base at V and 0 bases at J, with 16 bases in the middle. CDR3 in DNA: TGTGCCAGCAGCTTAGGGCTAGTAACGGGAGCCTCCTACGAGCAGTACTTC. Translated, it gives CASSLGLVTGASYEQYF.

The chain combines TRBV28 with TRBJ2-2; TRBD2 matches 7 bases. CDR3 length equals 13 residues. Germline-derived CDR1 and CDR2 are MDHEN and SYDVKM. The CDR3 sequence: CATERDNTGELFF. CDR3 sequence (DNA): TGTGCGACGGAGCGGGACAACACCGGGGAGCTGTTTTTT.

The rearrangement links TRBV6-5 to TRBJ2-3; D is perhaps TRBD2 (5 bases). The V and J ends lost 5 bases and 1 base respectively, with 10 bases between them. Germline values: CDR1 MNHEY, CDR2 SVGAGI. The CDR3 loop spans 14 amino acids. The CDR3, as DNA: TGTGCCAGCAGTCAATACGGGGGCACAGATACGCAGTATTTT. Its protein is CASSQYGGTDTQYF.

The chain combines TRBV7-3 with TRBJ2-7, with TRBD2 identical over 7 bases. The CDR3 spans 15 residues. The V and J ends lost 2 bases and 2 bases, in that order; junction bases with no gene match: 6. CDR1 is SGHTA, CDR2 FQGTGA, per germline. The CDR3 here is CASSLGAGRAYEQYF. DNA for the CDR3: TGTGCCAGCAGCTTAGGGGCAGGGAGGGCCTACGAGCAGTACTTC.